Listed below are T cell receptor beta chains from one sample, sequenced in a study of CD8 T cells in Susac syndrome. TCRdb independently ran MiXCR on the immunoSEQ multiplex PCR reads; one entry per CDR3 protein. The sample lists approximately 100,000 distinct CDR3 sequences, approximately 91% occurring once. Sequencing was carried out using CD4+ T cells from PBMCs. These receptors all stem from a human donor in good health. CDR3s leave out the opening cysteine and the closing phenylalanine or tryptophan. Size is stated for part of the rows, as once, few or many counts, or as a class when the clone is expanded.

v_gene	j_gene	abundance	CDR3aa
TRBV6-6	TRBJ2-3	once	ASSDRGRSTDTQY
TRBV5-1	TRBJ2-1	-	ASSLRVAGAPYNEQF
TRBV4-3	TRBJ2-7	-	ASSQGTFSYEQY
TRBV19	TRBJ2-6	-	ASSQTGATAGANVLT
TRBV4-2	TRBJ1-4	-	ASSQDWGQDEKLF
TRBV20-1	TRBJ1-1	once	SASTGGVTEAF
TRBV7-2	TRBJ2-7	-	ASSLRRQFYEQY
TRBV12-3/TRBV12-4	TRBJ2-2	-	ASSPPHLSVWLADSRGTGELF
TRBV19	TRBJ1-5	-	ASSSFPRRNDNQPQH
TRBV20-1	TRBJ1-1	-	SARLGQTNTEAF
TRBV29-1	TRBJ2-3	-	SVHAGTGGTDTQY
TRBV13	TRBJ1-6	-	ASSGTEHNSPLH
TRBV11-2	TRBJ2-2	-	ASSPQAGVRNTGELF
TRBV5-1	TRBJ2-2	-	ASSAGAGSNTGELF
TRBV7-9	TRBJ1-2	-	ASRYRELSGYT
TRBV7-2	TRBJ1-1	-	ASSADTKWGYTEAF
TRBV7-9	TRBJ2-7	-	ASSEAGSVYEQY
TRBV19	TRBJ1-6	-	ASEAENYNSPLH
TRBV9	TRBJ2-3	-	ASSISGVSTDTQY
TRBV5-1	TRBJ2-7	-	ASSLEDRGVEQY
TRBV6-2/TRBV6-3	TRBJ2-1	-	ASSVLGGNNEQF
TRBV29-1	TRBJ2-1	-	SVGTPGVNEQF
TRBV10-3	TRBJ2-6	-	AISGGQGRSGANVLT
TRBV5-1	TRBJ1-1	-	ASSSGLMNTEAF
TRBV3-1	TRBJ2-1	-	ASSLGGLGQF
TRBV7-2	TRBJ2-2	-	ASRFTSGDTGELF
TRBV28	TRBJ1-1	-	ASSPQRGITEAF
TRBV9	TRBJ1-1	-	ASSVGQGSYNLEAF
TRBV28	TRBJ2-2	once	ASGLTGELF
TRBV6-5	TRBJ2-1	once	AARRLAGGDEQF
TRBV7-9	TRBJ2-4	-	ASSLTGAKNIQY
TRBV12-3/TRBV12-4	TRBJ1-3	-	ASSLGQGISGNTIY
TRBV7-2	TRBJ2-5	-	ASSPDQQTQY
TRBV7-9	TRBJ2-5	-	ASSSRGSGETQY
TRBV4-3	TRBJ2-3	-	ASSQDLQGNVPTDTQY
TRBV7-2	TRBJ2-3	-	ASSSNTGTGDTQY
TRBV4-3	TRBJ2-3	-	ASSQAVAGGGTDTQY
TRBV3-1	TRBJ2-1	-	ASSRQGTSGTNEQF
TRBV28	TRBJ2-3	-	ASSWSLGTPRGADTQY
TRBV29-1	TRBJ2-2	-	SVGGRGAANTGELF